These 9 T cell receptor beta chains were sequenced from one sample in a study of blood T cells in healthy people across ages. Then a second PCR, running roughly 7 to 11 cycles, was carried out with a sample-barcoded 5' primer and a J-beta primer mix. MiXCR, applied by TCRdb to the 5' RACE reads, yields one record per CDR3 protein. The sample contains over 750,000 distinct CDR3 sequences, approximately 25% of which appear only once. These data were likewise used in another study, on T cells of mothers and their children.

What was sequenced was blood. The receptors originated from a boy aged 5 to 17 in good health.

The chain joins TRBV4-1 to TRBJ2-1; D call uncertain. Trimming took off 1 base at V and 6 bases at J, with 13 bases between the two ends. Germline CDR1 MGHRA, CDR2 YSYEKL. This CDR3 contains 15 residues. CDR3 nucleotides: TGCGCCAGCAGCCAAGTTAGAGGTTTTGGCAATGAGCAGTTCTTC. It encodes CASSQVRGFGNEQFF.

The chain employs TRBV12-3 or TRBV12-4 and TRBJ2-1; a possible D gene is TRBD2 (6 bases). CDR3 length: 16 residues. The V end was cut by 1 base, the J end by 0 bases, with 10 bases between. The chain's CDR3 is CASSLEAGSSYNEQFF. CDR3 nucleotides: TGTGCCAGCAGTTTAGAAGCGGGCAGCTCCTACAATGAGCAGTTCTTC.

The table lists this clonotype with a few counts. Here the CDR3 reads CASSYSNSNEKLFF. The CDR3 DNA reads TGTGCCAGCAGTTACTCGAACAGTAATGAAAAACTGTTTTTT. The chain is built from TRBV6-5 and TRBJ1-4; no clear D. Germline lookup yields CDR1 MNHEY and CDR2 SVGAGI. Deletions cut 0 bases from V and 4 bases from J, with 6 bases between. The CDR3 sequence is 14 residues long.

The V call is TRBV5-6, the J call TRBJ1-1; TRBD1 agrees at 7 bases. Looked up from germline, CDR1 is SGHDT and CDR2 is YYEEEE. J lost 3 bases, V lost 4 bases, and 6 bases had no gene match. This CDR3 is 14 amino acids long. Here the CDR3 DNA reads TGTGCCAGCAGCGCGGGGGACAGCGACACTGAAGCTTTCTTT. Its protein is CASSAGDSDTEAFF.

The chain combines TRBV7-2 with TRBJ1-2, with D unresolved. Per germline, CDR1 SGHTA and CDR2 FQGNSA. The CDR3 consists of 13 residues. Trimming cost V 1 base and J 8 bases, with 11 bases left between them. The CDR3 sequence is CASSLERARGYTF. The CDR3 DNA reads TGTGCCAGCAGCTTAGAGAGGGCGCGGGGCTACACCTTC.

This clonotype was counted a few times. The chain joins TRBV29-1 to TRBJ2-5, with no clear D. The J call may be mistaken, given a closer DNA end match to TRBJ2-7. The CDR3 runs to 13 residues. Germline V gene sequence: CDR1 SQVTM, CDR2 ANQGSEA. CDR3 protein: CSVELGPAYEQYF. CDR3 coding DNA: TGCAGCGTTGAGCTAGGACCTGCCTACGAGCAGTACTTC.

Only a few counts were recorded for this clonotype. This chain's CDR3 is CSVRQASAKTQYF. For the CDR3, the DNA is TGCAGCGTTCGACAGGCCTCCGCGAAGACCCAGTACTTC. The chain carries TRBV29-1 and TRBJ2-5, with a weak D call TRBD1 (6 bases). This CDR3 contains 13 residues. CDR1 and CDR2 (germline): SQVTM, ANQGSEA. V shed 5 bases and J shed 6 bases, with 16 bases lying between them.

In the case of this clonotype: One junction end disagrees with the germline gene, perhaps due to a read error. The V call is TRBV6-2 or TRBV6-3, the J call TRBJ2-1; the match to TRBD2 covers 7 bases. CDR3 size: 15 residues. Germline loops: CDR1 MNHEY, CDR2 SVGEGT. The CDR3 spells CASSSRAGSYNKQFF. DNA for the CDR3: TGTGCCAGCAGCTCTCGAGCGGGGTCCTACAATAAGCAGTTCTTC.

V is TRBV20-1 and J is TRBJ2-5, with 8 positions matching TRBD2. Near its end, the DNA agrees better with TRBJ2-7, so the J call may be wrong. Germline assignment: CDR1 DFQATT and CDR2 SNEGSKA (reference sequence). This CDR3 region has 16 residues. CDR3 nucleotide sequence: TGCAGTGCTAGACCCCTACTAGCGGAGGGCGCCCACGAGCAGTACTTC. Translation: CSARPLLAEGAHEQYF.